This T cell receptor (beta chain) was identified in a study of CD8+CD57+ T cells in acquired aplastic anemia. In the study overall: Sorted CD4+ and CD8+ cells yielded DNA averaging approximately 3 ug. The study, taken as a whole, reports: Patients shared some 29 CD8+ CDR3 sequences with controls.

This clonotype appeared a single time. Its specificity is unknown. TCR beta VDJ and CDR3 were profiled, and genomic DNA was the template. One entry per CDR3 protein results from TCRdb running MiXCR on the reads. There are 150,000 to 200,000 distinct CDR3 sequences in the sample; approximately 40% occur only once, and 1.1% lies in the top ten. Material for sequencing was sorted CD4+, CD8+, or CD8+CD57+ T cells (not recorded which) from PBMCs. The receptor was isolated from a human donor in good health.

CDR3 loop: CSVGPGTADYGYTF. CDR3 in DNA: TGCAGCGTTGGGCCCGGGACAGCAGACTATGGCTACACCTTC. The chain is built from TRBV29-1 and TRBJ1-2, with 7 bases matching TRBD1. The CDR3 covers 14 residues. Losses at the gene ends were 4 bases for V and 3 bases for J; bases not matched to a gene: 8. Germline V lookup: CDR1 SQVTM, CDR2 ANQGSEA.